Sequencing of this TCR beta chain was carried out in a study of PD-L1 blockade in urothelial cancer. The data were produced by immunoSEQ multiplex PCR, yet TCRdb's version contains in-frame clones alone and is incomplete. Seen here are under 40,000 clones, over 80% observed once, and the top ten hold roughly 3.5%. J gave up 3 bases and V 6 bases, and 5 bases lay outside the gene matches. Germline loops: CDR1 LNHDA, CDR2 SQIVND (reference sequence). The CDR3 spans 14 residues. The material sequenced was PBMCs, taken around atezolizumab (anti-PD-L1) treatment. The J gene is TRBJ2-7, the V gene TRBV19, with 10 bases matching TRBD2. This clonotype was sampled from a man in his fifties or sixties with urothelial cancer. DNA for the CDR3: TGTGCCAGTAGGCGAGCGGGAGGGATCTACGAGCAGTACTTC. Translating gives CASRRAGGIYEQYF.